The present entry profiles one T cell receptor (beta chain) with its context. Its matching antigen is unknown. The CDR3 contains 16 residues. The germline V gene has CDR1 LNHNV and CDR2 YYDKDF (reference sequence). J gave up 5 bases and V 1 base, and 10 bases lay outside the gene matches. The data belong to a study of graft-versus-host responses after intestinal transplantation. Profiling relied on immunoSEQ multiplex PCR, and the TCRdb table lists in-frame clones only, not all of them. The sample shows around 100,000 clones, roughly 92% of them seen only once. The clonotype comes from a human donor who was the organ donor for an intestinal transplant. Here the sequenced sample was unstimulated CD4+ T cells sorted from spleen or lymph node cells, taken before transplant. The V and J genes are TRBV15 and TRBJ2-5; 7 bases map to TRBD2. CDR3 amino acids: CATSRGETSLLETQYF. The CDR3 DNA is TGTGCCACCAGCAGAGGGGAGACTAGCTTATTGGAGACCCAGTACTTC.